One T cell receptor (beta chain) is described in this entry. Its matching antigen is unknown. Germline V gene sequence: CDR1 SGHVS, CDR2 FNYEAQ. CDR3 length: 18 amino acids. As the method of synthesis, 5'RACE template switching with UMIs yielded TCR beta cDNA. TCRdb re-called the 5' RACE reads; one entry per CDR3 protein, DNA not given. The sample includes about 550,000 distinct CDR3 sequences. This record comes from a study of T cells expressing NK-cell markers. For the study at large: Seven donors tested HCMV-seropositive and one tested seronegative among the eight sequenced. General study findings and limits: Researchers report these clonotypes also headed the CD3+CD56-NKG2C+ fraction in four donors. Questions lingered over whether expanded NKG2C+ T cell clones were HCMV-specific.

Material: blood T cells: a sorted CD56 or NKG2C T cell subset, CD4+ or CD8+ T cells, or bulk PBMC T cells (not recorded which). This TCR derives from a man younger than 35 in good health. The chain combines TRBV7-6 with TRBJ2-6; TCRdb's D call, TRBD2, is unchecked because there is no DNA. The CDR3 is CASSLGVGAGGRANVLTF. The variable domain in full, completed from reference TRBV7-6 and TRBJ2-6, reads GAGVSQSPRYKVTKRGQDVALRCDPISGHVSLYWYRQALGQGPEFLTYFNYEAQQDKSGLPNDRFSAERPEGSISTLTIQRTEQRDSAMYRCASSLGVGAGGRANVLTFGAGSRLTVL.